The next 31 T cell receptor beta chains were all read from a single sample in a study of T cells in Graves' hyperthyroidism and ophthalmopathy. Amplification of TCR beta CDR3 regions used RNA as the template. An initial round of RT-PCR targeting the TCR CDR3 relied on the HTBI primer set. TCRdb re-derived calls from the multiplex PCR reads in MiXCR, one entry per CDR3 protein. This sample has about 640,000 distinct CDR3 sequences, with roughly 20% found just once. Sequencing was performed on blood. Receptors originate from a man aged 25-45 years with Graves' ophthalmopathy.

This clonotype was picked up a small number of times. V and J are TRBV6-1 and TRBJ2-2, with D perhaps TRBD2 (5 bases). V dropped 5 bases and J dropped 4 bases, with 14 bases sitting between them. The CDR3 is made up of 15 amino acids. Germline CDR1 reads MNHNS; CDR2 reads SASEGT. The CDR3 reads CASSLSGVLTGELFF. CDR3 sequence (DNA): TGTGCCAGCAGTCTCTCCGGGGTTCTCACCGGGGAGCTGTTTTTT.

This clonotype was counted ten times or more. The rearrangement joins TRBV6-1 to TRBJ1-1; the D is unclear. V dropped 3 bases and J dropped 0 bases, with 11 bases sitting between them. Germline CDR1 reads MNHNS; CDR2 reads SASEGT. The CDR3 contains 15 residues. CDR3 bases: TGTGCCAGCAGTGATAATCCAGGCATGAACACTGAAGCTTTCTTT. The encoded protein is CASSDNPGMNTEAFF.

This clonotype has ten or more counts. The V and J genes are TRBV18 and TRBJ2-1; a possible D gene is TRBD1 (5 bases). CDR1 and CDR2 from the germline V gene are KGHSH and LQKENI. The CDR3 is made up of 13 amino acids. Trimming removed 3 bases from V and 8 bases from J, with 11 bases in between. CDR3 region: CASSPQPRDEQFF. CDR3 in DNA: TGTGCCAGCTCACCCCAGCCCAGGGATGAGCAGTTCTTC.

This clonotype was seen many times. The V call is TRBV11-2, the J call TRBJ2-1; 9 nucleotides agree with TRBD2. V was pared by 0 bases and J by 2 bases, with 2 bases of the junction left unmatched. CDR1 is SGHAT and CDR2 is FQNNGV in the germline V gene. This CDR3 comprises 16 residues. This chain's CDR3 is CASSLEASGTYNEQFF. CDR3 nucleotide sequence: TGTGCCAGCAGCTTAGAAGCTAGCGGGACCTACAATGAGCAGTTCTTC. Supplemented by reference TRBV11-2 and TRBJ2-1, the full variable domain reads EAGVAQSPRYKIIEKRQSVAFWCNPISGHATLYWYQQILGQGPKLLIQFQNNGVVDDSQLPKDRFSAERLKGVDSTLKIQPAKLEDSAVYLCASSLEASGTYNEQFFGPGTRLTVL.

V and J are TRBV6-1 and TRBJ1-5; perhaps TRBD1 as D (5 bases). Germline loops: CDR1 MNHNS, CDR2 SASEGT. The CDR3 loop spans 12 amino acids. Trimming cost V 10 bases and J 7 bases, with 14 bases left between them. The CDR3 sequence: CATQAGTQPQHF. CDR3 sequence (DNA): TGTGCCACTCAGGCGGGGACCCAGCCCCAGCATTTT.

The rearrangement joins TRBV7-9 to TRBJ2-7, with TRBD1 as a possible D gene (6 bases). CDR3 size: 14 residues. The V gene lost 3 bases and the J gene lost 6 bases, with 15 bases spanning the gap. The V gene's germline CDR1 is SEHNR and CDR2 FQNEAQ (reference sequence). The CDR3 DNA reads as TGTGCCAGCAGCTTTGGGGATACAGGGCGCGAGCAGTACTTC. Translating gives CASSFGDTGREQYF.

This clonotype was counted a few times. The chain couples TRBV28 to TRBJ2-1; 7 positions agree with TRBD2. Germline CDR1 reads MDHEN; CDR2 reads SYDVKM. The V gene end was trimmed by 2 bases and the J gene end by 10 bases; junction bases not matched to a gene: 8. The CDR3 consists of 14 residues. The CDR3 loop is CASSLPSGRGEQFF. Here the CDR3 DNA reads TGTGCCAGCAGTTTACCTAGCGGAAGGGGCGAGCAGTTCTTC.

The CDR3 sequence is CASSFKASNTGELFF. DNA for the CDR3: TGTGCCAGCAGCTTCAAGGCCTCCAACACCGGGGAGCTGTTTTTT. This chain joins TRBV5-5 and TRBJ2-2; D unclear. The CDR3 has 15 amino acids. CDR1 and CDR2 (germline): SGHKS, YYEKEE (reference sequence). The V and J ends lost 2 bases and 2 bases respectively, with 10 bases between them.

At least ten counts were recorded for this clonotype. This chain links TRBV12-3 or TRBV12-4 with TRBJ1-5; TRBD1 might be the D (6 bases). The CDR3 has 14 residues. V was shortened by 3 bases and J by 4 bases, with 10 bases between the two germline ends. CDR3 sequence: CASSFTTGNQPQHF. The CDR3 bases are TGTGCCAGCAGTTTTACCACAGGGAATCAGCCCCAGCATTTT.

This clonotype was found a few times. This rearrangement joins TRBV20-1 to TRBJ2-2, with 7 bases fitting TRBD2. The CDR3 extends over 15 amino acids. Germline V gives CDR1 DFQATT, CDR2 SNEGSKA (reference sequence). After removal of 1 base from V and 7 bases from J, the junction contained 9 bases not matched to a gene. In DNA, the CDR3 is TGCAGTGCTAGAGCCCCGGTGCCGGGAGGCGGGGAGCTGTTTTTT. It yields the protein CSARAPVPGGGELFF.

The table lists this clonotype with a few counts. The DNA for the CDR3 is TGCAGTGCCTCCACGGGTTATTTCGAAGAGACCCAGTACTTC. Translation gives CSASTGYFEETQYF. The rearrangement joins TRBV20-1 to TRBJ2-5; no reliable D call. This CDR3 has 14 residues. The germline V and J ends were trimmed by 6 bases and 3 bases, with 17 bases remaining between them. Looked up from germline, CDR1 is DFQATT and CDR2 is SNEGSKA (reference sequence).

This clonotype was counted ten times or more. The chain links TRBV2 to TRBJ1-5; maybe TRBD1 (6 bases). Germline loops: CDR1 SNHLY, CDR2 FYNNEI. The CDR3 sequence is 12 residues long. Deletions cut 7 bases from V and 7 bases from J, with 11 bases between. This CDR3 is CASNRVRQPQHF. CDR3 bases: TGTGCCAGCAACAGGGTAAGGCAGCCCCAGCATTTT.

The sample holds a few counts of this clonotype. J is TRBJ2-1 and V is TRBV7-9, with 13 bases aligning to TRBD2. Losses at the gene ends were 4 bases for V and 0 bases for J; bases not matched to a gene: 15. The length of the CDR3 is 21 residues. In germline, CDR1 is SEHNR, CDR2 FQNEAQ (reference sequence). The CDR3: CASSSSYPGLAGLSSYNEQFF. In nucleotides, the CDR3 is TGTGCCAGCAGCTCAAGCTATCCGGGACTAGCGGGGCTGAGCTCCTACAATGAGCAGTTCTTC.

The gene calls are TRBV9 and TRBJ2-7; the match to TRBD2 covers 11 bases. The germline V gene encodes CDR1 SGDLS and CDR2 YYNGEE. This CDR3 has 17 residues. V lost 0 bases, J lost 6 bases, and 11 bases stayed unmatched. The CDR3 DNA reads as TGTGCCAGCAGCGTAGCTAGTAGCGGGAGGGTAATGGGCGAGCAGTACTTC. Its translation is CASSVASSGRVMGEQYF. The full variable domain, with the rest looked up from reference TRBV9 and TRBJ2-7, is DSGVTQTPKHLITATGQRVTLRCSPRSGDLSVYWYQQSLDQGLQFLIQYYNGEERAKGNILERFSAQQFPDLHSELNLSSLELGDSALYFCASSVASSGRVMGEQYFGPGTRLTVT.

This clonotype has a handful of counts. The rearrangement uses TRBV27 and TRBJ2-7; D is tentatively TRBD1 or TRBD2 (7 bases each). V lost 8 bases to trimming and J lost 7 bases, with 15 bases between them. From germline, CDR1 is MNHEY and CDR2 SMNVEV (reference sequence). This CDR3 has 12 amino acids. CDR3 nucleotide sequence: TGTGCCAGCGGGGGAGGGGGCGGGGAGCAGTACTTC. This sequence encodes CASGGGGGEQYF.

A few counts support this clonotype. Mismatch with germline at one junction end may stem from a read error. CDR3 sequence: CASRKYQQETQHF. Here the CDR3 DNA reads TGTGCCAGCAGAAAATACCAACAAGAGACCCAGCACTTC. The chain joins TRBV12-3 or TRBV12-4 to TRBJ2-5; D is undetermined. CDR3 size: 13 residues.

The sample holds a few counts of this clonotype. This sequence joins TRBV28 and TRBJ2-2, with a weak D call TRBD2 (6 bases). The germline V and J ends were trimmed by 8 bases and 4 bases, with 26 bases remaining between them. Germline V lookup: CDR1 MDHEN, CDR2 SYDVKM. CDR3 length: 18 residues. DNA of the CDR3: TGTGCCAGCGCCCCCGGGCCTCCTGGCGGGACCGGCACCGGGGAGCTGTTTTTT. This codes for CASAPGPPGGTGTGELFF.

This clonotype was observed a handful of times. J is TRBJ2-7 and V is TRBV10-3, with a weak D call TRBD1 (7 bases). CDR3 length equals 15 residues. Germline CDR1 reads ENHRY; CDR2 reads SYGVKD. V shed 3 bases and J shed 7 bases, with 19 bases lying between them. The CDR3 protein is CAISDQGGGMGEQYF. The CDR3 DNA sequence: TGTGCCATCAGTGATCAGGGGGGCGGGATGGGGGAGCAGTACTTC.

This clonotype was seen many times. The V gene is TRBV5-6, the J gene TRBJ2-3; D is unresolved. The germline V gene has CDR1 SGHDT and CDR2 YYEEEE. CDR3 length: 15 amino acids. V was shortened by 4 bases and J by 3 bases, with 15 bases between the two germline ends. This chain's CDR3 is CASSHRRRKTDTQYF. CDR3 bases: TGTGCCAGCAGCCACCGTCGACGGAAGACAGATACGCAGTATTTT. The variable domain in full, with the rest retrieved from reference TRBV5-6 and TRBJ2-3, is DAGVTQSPTHLIKTRGQQVTLRCSPKSGHDTVSWYQQALGQGPQFIFQYYEEEERQRGNFPDRFSGHQFPNYSSELNVNALLLGDSALYLCASSHRRRKTDTQYFGPGTRLTVL.

The CDR3 protein is CASSLLLGGNSPLHF. CDR3 DNA sequence: TGTGCCAGCAGTTTGCTTCTTGGGGGTAATTCACCCCTCCACTTT. This rearrangement joins TRBV28 to TRBJ1-6; D possibly corresponds to TRBD1 (5 bases). This CDR3 spans 15 amino acids. V dropped 3 bases and J dropped 6 bases, with 12 bases sitting between them. Per the germline V gene, CDR1 is MDHEN and CDR2 is SYDVKM.

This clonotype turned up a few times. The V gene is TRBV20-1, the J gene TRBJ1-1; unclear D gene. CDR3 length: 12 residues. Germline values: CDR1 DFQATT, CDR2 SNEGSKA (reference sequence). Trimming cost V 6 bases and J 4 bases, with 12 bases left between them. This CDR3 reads CSALGIFTEAFF. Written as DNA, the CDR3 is TGCAGTGCCCTAGGGATTTTCACTGAAGCTTTCTTT.

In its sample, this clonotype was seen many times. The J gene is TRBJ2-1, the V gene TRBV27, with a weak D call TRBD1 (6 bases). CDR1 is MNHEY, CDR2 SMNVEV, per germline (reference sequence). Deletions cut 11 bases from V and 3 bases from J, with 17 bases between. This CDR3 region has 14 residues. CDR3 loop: CAAKQGRFYNEQFF. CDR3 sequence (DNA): TGTGCCGCCAAACAGGGTCGGTTCTACAATGAGCAGTTCTTC.

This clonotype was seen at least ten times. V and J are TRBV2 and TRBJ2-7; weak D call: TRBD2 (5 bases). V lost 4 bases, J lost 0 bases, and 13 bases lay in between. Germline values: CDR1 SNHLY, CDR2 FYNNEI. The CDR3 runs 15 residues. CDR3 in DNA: TGTGCCAGCAGTGGGAGGCTCTACAGCTCCTACGAGCAGTACTTC. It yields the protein CASSGRLYSSYEQYF.

CDR3 region: CASSYQGLNPGQKNEKLFF. CDR3 sequence (DNA): TGTGCCAGCAGTTACCAAGGCCTCAACCCGGGACAGAAGAATGAAAAACTGTTTTTT. The chain employs TRBV6-5 and TRBJ1-4; TRBD1 aligns across 7 bases. The CDR3 is 19 residues long. J gave up 5 bases and V 2 bases, and 17 bases lay outside the gene matches. CDR1 and CDR2 from the germline V gene are MNHEY and SVGAGI.

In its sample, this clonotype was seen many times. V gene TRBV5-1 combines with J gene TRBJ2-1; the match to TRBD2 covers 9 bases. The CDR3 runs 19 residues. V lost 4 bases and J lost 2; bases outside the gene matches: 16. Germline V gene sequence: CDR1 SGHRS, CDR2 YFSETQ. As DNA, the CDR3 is TGCGCCAGCAGCCCCCCCCTTCAATTAGCGGGAGAGGCCTACAATGAGCAGTTCTTC. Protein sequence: CASSPPLQLAGEAYNEQFF. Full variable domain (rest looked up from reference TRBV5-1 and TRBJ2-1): KAGVTQTPRYLIKTRGQQVTLSCSPISGHRSVSWYQQTPGQGLQFLFEYFSETQRNKGNFPGRFSGRQFSNSRSEMNVSTLELGDSALYLCASSPPLQLAGEAYNEQFFGPGTRLTVL.

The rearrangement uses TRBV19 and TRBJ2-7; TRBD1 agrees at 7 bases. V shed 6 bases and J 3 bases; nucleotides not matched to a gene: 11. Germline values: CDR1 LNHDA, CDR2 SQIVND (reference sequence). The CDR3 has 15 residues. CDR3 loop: CASSWEQTGYYEQYF. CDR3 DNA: TGTGCCAGTAGCTGGGAGCAGACAGGGTACTACGAGCAGTACTTC.

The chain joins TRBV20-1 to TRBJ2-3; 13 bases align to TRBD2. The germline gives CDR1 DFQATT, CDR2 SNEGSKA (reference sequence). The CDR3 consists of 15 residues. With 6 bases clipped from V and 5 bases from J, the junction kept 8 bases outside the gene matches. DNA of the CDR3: TGCAGTGCCGACGGGACTAGCGGGATAGGAGATACGCAGTATTTT. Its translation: CSADGTSGIGDTQYF.

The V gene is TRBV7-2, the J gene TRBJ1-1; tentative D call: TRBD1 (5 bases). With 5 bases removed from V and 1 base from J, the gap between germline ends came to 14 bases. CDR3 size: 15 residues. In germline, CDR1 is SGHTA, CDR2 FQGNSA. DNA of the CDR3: TGTGCCAGCAGCCGGCCCGGGGCAGCGAACACTGAAGCTTTCTTT. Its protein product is CASSRPGAANTEAFF.

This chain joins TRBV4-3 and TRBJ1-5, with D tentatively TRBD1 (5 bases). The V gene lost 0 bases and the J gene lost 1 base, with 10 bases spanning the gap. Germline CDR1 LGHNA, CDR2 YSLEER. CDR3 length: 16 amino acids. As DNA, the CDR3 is TGCGCCAGCAGCCAAGATATGGGGGTGAGCAATCAGCCCCAGCATTTT. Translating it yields CASSQDMGVSNQPQHF.

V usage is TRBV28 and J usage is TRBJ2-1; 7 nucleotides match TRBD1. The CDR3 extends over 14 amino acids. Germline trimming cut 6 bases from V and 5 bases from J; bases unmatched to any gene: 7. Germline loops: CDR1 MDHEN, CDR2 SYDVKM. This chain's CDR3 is CASRRGPSHNEQFF. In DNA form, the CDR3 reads TGTGCCAGCAGAAGGGGGCCCTCTCACAATGAGCAGTTCTTC. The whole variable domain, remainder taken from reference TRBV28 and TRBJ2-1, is DVKVTQSSRYLVKRTGEKVFLECVQDMDHENMFWYRQDPGLGLRLIYFSYDVKMKEKGDIPEGYSVSREKKERFSLILESASTNQTSMYLCASRRGPSHNEQFFGPGTRLTVL.

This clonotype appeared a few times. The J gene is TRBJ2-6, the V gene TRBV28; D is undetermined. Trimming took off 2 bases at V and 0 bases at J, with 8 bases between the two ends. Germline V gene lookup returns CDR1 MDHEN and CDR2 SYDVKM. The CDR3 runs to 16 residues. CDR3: CASSLLQYSGANVLTF. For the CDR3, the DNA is TGTGCCAGCAGTTTACTACAATACTCTGGGGCCAACGTCCTGACTTTC. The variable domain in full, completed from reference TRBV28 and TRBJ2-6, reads DVKVTQSSRYLVKRTGEKVFLECVQDMDHENMFWYRQDPGLGLRLIYFSYDVKMKEKGDIPEGYSVSREKKERFSLILESASTNQTSMYLCASSLLQYSGANVLTFGAGSRLTVL.